What follows are 21 T cell receptor beta chains derived from one specimen sequenced in a study of blood T cells in healthy people across ages. Combining a sample-barcoded 5' primer with a J-beta primer mix, a second PCR ran for about 6 to 11 cycles. TCRdb used MiXCR to reprocess the 5' RACE reads, holding one entry per CDR3 protein. Among 600,000 or so distinct CDR3 sequences, under 55% were seen once, and the ten largest hold about 26%. The sequenced sample was blood. These receptors were taken from a man older than 75 in good health.

Only a few counts were recorded for this clonotype. The CDR3 spells CASSLVDLGGLVPNEQFF. The CDR3 nucleotides read TGTGCCAGCAGCTTAGTAGATTTAGGGGGACTAGTCCCCAATGAGCAGTTCTTC. The chain links TRBV7-2 to TRBJ2-1, with TRBD2 matching over 8 bases. Germline V gene data show CDR1 as SGHTA and CDR2 as FQGNSA. With 1 base clipped from V and 6 bases from J, the junction kept 14 bases outside the gene matches. This CDR3 is built from 18 residues.

This sequence joins TRBV20-1 and TRBJ2-2; the match to TRBD2 covers 13 bases. Germline V gives CDR1 DFQATT, CDR2 SNEGSKA (reference sequence). V lost 1 base to trimming and J lost 5 bases; unmatched junction nucleotides: 4. The CDR3 is 16 amino acids. CDR3 sequence reads: CSARARLAGGTGELFF. CDR3 DNA sequence: TGCAGTGCTAGAGCCAGACTAGCGGGAGGAACCGGGGAGCTGTTTTTT.

The chain links TRBV21-1 to TRBJ1-1. TRBV21-1 is classified as a pseudogene. This CDR3 contains 13 residues. CDR3 DNA: TGTGCCAGCAGCAAAGGCTGGAAAGAAAAAGCTTTCTTT. Translated: CASSKGWKEKAFF.

This CDR3 is CASSLGLGLAGYEQYF. The CDR3 nucleotides read TGTGCCAGCAGCTTAGGCTTGGGACTAGCGGGATACGAGCAGTACTTC. The chain recombines TRBV7-8 with TRBJ2-7; 13 bases map to TRBD2. This CDR3 is built from 16 residues. CDR1 and CDR2 (germline): SGHVS, FQNEAQ. Germline trimming cut 1 base from V and 4 bases from J; bases unmatched to any gene: 4.

This chain connects TRBV20-1 to TRBJ1-5, with D unclear. The V gene's germline CDR1 is DFQATT and CDR2 SNEGSKA (reference sequence). The CDR3 totals 15 residues. Trimming removed 3 bases at V and 0 bases at J, with 12 bases between. The CDR3 DNA sequence: TGCAGTGCTAGCCACCATGCGGGTAGCAATCAGCCCCAGCATTTT. Amino acid sequence: CSASHHAGSNQPQHF.

This chain connects TRBV6-2 or TRBV6-3 to TRBJ2-3; perhaps TRBD2 as D (6 bases). The CDR3 is 14 residues long. CDR1 MNHEY and CDR2 SVGEGT come from the germline V gene. Trimming shortened V by 5 bases and J by 6 bases, and 15 bases separated the two germline ends. The CDR3 sequence is CASSRDRTSDTQYF. CDR3 nucleotide sequence: TGTGCCAGCAGTCGGGACCGAACTAGCGATACGCAGTATTTT.

The chain links TRBV14 to TRBJ1-1; TRBD1 is a possible D gene (5 bases). V shed 0 bases and J shed 7 bases, with 15 bases lying between them. Germline V gives CDR1 SGHDN, CDR2 FVKESK. The CDR3 has 15 residues. In nucleotides, the CDR3 is TGTGCCAGCAGCCAAGATCAGTGGCAGGGTAGTGAAGCTTTCTTT. Translation: CASSQDQWQGSEAFF.

V usage is TRBV4-2 and J usage is TRBJ1-5; TRBD1 aligns across 8 bases. The CDR3 covers 14 residues. The germline gives CDR1 LGHNA, CDR2 YNFKEQ. The J segment lost 10 bases and the V segment lost 1 base, leaving 6 bases of the junction unmatched. CDR3 region: CASSQVVSGGPQHF. CDR3 nucleotide sequence: TGTGCCAGCAGCCAAGTCGTCTCAGGGGGCCCCCAGCATTTT.

This chain uses TRBV9 with TRBJ2-7; 9 bases line up with TRBD1. Germline CDR1 SGDLS, CDR2 YYNGEE. V lost 4 bases and J lost 3; bases outside the gene matches: 5. This CDR3 spans 14 amino acids. CDR3 loop: CASSPSTGGYEQYF. The CDR3 DNA reads as TGTGCCAGCAGCCCGTCGACAGGGGGCTACGAGCAGTACTTC. The variable domain in full, with the rest retrieved from reference TRBV9 and TRBJ2-7, is DSGVTQTPKHLITATGQRVTLRCSPRSGDLSVYWYQQSLDQGLQFLIQYYNGEERAKGNILERFSAQQFPDLHSELNLSSLELGDSALYFCASSPSTGGYEQYFGPGTRLTVT.

This clonotype was seen more than once but under ten times. V is TRBV28 and J is TRBJ2-7, with D tentatively TRBD1 or TRBD2 (5 bases each). V lost 8 bases and J 1 base, leaving 18 bases between the germline ends. The CDR3 covers 15 residues. The germline gives CDR1 MDHEN, CDR2 SYDVKM. The CDR3 reads CASRQSRGGSYEQYF. The CDR3 bases are TGTGCCAGCCGACAATCCCGGGGCGGTTCCTACGAGCAGTACTTC.

This rearrangement joins TRBV6-2 or TRBV6-3 to TRBJ1-5; 11 nucleotides agree with TRBD1. The germline V gene has CDR1 MNHEY and CDR2 SVGEGT. This CDR3 contains 19 residues. The V gene end was trimmed by 2 bases and the J gene end by 2 bases; junction bases not matched to a gene: 11. This CDR3 is CASSYTRDRGSYGNQPQHF. In DNA form, the CDR3 reads TGTGCCAGCAGTTACACACGGGACAGGGGGTCGTATGGCAATCAGCCCCAGCATTTT.

The chain employs TRBV12-3 or TRBV12-4 and TRBJ1-4, with D hard to call. The CDR3 totals 12 residues. Trimming stripped 6 bases from V and 8 bases from J, with 10 bases between. The CDR3 region is CASRSQFEKLFF. CDR3 coding DNA: TGTGCCAGCAGGTCCCAGTTCGAAAAACTGTTTTTT.

This clonotype was seen a few times. The rearrangement links TRBV11-2 to TRBJ2-5; 8 bases are shared with TRBD2. Germline CDR1 and CDR2: SGHAT and FQNNGV. There are 15 residues in the CDR3. V gave up 5 bases and J gave up 3 bases; unmatched junction bases: 8. The CDR3 reads CASSDRGGGKETQYF. Here the CDR3 DNA reads TGTGCCAGCAGCGACCGGGGGGGTGGAAAAGAGACCCAGTACTTC.

This clonotype was observed a few times. The V gene is TRBV20-1, the J gene TRBJ2-3; D unresolved. Germline V CDR1 and CDR2: DFQATT, SNEGSKA (reference sequence). The CDR3 has 14 amino acids. The CDR3 spells CRAPGPGPGDTQYF. The CDR3 nucleotides read TGCAGAGCACCAGGACCGGGCCCCGGAGATACGCAGTATTTT.

This clonotype appeared once. The V and J genes are TRBV12-3 or TRBV12-4 and TRBJ2-7; 9 bases align to TRBD1. The CDR3 has 14 residues. V lost 5 bases to trimming and J lost 7 bases; unmatched junction nucleotides: 9. Written as DNA, the CDR3 is TGTGCCAGCAGTCCCACCGGGACAGGGCGTGAGCAGTACTTC. Its translation: CASSPTGTGREQYF.

The gene calls are TRBV15 and TRBJ2-6, with 9 bases that match TRBD1. The germline V gene encodes CDR1 LNHNV and CDR2 YYDKDF (reference sequence). V gave up 2 bases and J gave up 1 base; unmatched junction bases: 12. The CDR3 contains 20 residues. The CDR3 here is CATSRNNRGRVPSGANVLTF. CDR3 sequence (DNA): TGTGCCACCAGCAGAAATAACAGGGGGCGAGTACCTTCTGGGGCCAACGTCCTGACTTTC.

This clonotype was seen a handful of times. V and J are TRBV28 and TRBJ2-1, with D perhaps TRBD2 (6 bases). V shed 6 bases and J shed 5 bases, with 14 bases lying between them. This CDR3 is 14 amino acids long. In germline, CDR1 is MDHEN, CDR2 SYDVKM. CDR3 nucleotide sequence: TGTGCCAGCAGCCCCGCGGGCGGGAACAATGAGCAGTTCTTC. Its protein is CASSPAGGNNEQFF.

The chain couples TRBV12-3 or TRBV12-4 to TRBJ2-1, with 8 bases matching TRBD1. V trimming: 0 bases; J trimming: 4 bases; junction bases outside the gene matches: 5. The CDR3 is 16 amino acids. CDR3 protein: CASSLAGTGNYNEQFF. CDR3 in DNA: TGTGCCAGCAGTTTAGCCGGGACAGGTAATTACAATGAGCAGTTCTTC.

The chain has TRBV4-1 and TRBJ2-7; D may be TRBD2 (6 bases). Matching the DNA end better, TRBJ2-5 makes the J call doubtful. The length of the CDR3 is 15 residues. From germline, CDR1 is MGHRA and CDR2 YSYEKL. The CDR3 reads CASSRLGGGMETQYF. The DNA of the CDR3 is TGCGCCAGCAGCCGTTTGGGAGGAGGGATGGAGACCCAGTACTTC.

The J gene is TRBJ2-5, the V gene TRBV5-1; 9 bases fit TRBD1. The CDR3 extends over 15 amino acids. Germline CDR1 is SGHRS and CDR2 is YFSETQ. The trim removed 0 bases at V and 4 bases at J, leaving 4 bases unmatched. CDR3 amino acids: CASSLDGQGPETQYF. Written as DNA, the CDR3 is TGCGCCAGCAGCTTGGATGGACAGGGGCCAGAGACCCAGTACTTC.

The chain joins TRBV10-3 to TRBJ2-7; D ambiguous. The DNA end favors TRBJ2-5, so the J call may be wrong. Germline CDR1 is ENHRY and CDR2 is SYGVKD. The CDR3 runs to 13 residues. The CDR3 DNA reads as TGTGCCATCAGTGACAGTGTTTCGGAGACCCAGTACTTC. Protein: CAISDSVSETQYF.